What follows is one T cell receptor (beta chain) and its context. The data were taken from a study of patients and donors after allogeneic stem cell transplantation. Germline CDR1 and CDR2: ENHRY and SYGVKD. Trimming took 3 bases from V and 0 from J, leaving 11 bases between them. The CDR3 length is 16 residues. Via MiXCR, TCRdb re-called the RT-PCR reads, giving one row per CDR3 protein. This sample yields hundreds of thousands of distinct CDR3 sequences, of which roughly 16% are seen a single time; 6% to 8% belongs to the top ten. The chain has TRBV10-3 and TRBJ2-2; possible D gene TRBD2, 6 bases. Sequenced: blood, either unsorted or a sorted T cell fraction (not recorded which). This sequence originates from a human donor who was either an allogeneic HSCT recipient or a stem cell or donor lymphocyte infusion donor (not recorded which). It is not recorded whose cells these are; they may come from a transplant donor. For the CDR3, the DNA is TGTGCCATCAGTGATTCGATAGCGGCGAACACCGGGGAGCTGTTTTTT. This sequence encodes CAISDSIAANTGELFF.